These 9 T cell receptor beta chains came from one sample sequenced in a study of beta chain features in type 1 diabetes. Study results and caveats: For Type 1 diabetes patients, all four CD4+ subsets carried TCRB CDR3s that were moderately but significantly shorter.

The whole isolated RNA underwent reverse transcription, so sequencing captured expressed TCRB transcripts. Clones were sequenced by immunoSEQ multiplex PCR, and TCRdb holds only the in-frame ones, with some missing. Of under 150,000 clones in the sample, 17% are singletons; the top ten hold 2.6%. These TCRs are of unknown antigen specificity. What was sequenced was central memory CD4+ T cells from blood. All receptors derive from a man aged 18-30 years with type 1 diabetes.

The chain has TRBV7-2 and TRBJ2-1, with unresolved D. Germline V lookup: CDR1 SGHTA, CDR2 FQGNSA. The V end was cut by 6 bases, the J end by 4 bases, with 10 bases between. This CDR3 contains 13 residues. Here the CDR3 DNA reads TGTGCCAGCAGTTATACAGCTTACAATGAGCAGTTCTTC. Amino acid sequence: CASSYTAYNEQFF.

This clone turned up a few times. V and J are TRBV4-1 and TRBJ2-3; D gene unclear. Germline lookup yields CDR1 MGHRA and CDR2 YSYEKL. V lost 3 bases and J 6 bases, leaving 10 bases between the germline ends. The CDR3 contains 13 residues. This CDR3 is CASSHPAGDTQYF. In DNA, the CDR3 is TGCGCCAGCAGCCATCCCGCCGGGGATACGCAGTATTTT.

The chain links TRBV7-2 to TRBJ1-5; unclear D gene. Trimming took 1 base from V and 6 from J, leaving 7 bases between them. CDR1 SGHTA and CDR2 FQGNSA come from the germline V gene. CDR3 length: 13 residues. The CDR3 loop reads CASSLDLGQPQHF. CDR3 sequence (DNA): TGTGCCAGCAGCTTAGATTTGGGTCAGCCCCAGCATTTT.

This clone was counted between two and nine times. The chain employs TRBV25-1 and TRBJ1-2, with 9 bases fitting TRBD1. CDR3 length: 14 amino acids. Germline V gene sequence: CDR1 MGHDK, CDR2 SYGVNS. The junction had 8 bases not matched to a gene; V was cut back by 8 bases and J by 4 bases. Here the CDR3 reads CASSPRDRAYGYTF. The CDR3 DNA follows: TGTGCCAGCTCGCCCCGGGACAGGGCCTATGGCTACACCTTC.

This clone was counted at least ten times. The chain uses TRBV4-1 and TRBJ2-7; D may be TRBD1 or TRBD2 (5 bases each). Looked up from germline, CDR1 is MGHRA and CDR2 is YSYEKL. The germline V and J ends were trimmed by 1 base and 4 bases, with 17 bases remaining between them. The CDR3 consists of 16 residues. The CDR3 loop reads CASSQVAGAGEYEQYF. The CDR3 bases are TGCGCCAGCAGCCAAGTCGCCGGGGCCGGCGAATACGAGCAGTACTTC.

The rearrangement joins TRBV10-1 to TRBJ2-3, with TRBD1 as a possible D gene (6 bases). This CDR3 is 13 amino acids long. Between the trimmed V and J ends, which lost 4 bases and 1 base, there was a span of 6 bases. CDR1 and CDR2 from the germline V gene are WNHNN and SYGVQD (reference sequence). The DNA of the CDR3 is TGCGCCAGCAGTGCAGGGGGCACAGATACGCAGTATTTT. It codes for CASSAGGTDTQYF.

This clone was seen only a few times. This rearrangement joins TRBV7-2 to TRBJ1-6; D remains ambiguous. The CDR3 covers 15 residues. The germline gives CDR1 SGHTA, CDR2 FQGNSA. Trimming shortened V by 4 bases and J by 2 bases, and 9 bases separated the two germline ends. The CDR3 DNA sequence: TGTGCCAGCAGCTATCGGGAACCCTATAATTCACCCCTCCACTTT. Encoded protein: CASSYREPYNSPLHF.

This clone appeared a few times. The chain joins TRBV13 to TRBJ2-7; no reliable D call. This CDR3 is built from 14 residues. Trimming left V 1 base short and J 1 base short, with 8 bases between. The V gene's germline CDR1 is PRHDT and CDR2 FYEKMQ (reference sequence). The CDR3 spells CASSLADHSYEQYF. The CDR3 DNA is TGTGCCAGCAGCTTAGCGGACCATTCCTACGAGCAGTACTTC. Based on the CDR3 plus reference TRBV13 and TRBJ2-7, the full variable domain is AAGVIQSPRHLIKEKRETATLKCYPIPRHDTVYWYQQGPGQDPQFLISFYEKMQSDKGSIPDRFSAQQFSDYHSELNMSSLELGDSALYFCASSLADHSYEQYFGPGTRLTVT.

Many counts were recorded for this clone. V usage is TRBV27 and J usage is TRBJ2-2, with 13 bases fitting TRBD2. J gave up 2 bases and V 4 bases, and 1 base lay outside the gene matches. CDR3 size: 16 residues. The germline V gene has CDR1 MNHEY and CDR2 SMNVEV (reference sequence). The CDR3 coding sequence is TGTGCCAGCAGTTCGGGACTAGCGGGAAACACCGGGGAGCTGTTTTTT. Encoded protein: CASSSGLAGNTGELFF.